A selection of T cell receptor beta chains follows, all from one sample in a study of PD-1 blockade in classical Hodgkin lymphoma. This table comes from immunoSEQ multiplex PCR, and its TCRdb copy is limited to in-frame clones, with some not included. Of 26,000 or so clones in the sample, around three quarters are singletons; the top ten hold roughly 3.5%. The sample here was peripheral blood mononuclear cells (PBMCs), taken before the fourth cycle of nivolumab. Source of these receptors: a human donor with classical Hodgkin lymphoma. CDR3s include the opening cysteine and the closing phenylalanine or tryptophan. The D gene is left open where the match is weak. Part of the rows lack a size; the others show once, few, many or a class for expanded clones.

V gene: TRBV6-6
clone size: NA
D gene: NA
J gene: TRBJ2-1
CDR3 DNA: TGTGCCAGCAGTTACTTAGAGACAAATGAGCAGTTCTTC
CDR3 protein: CASSYLETNEQFF

V gene: TRBV7-8
clone size: NA
D gene: TRBD1
J gene: TRBJ2-7
CDR3 DNA: TGTGCCAGCAGACTAGGGACAGGCGAGTCCTACGAGCAGTACTTC
CDR3 protein: CASRLGTGESYEQYF

V gene: TRBV18
clone size: NA
D gene: TRBD1
J gene: TRBJ1-1
CDR3 DNA: TGTGCCAGCTCGTCGTCAGGGGGCACTGAAGCTTTCTTT
CDR3 protein: CASSSSGGTEAFF

V gene: TRBV6-5
clone size: NA
D gene: NA
J gene: TRBJ1-4
CDR3 DNA: TGTGCCAGCAGCCCCGGGGCCCTCGCTGAAAAACTGTTTTTT
CDR3 protein: CASSPGALAEKLFF

V gene: TRBV4-1
clone size: few
D gene: NA
J gene: TRBJ1-3
CDR3 DNA: TGCGCCAGCAGCCTGACACTGGAGGGAAACACCATATATTTT
CDR3 protein: CASSLTLEGNTIYF

V gene: TRBV6-5
clone size: NA
D gene: NA
J gene: TRBJ1-1
CDR3 DNA: TGTGCCAGCAGTTACGACGGGGGGACTGAAGCTTTCTTT
CDR3 protein: CASSYDGGTEAFF

V gene: TRBV2
clone size: once
D gene: NA
J gene: TRBJ2-3
CDR3 DNA: TGTGCCAGCATTAGTCTGGTCTGGGACACAGATACGCAGTATTTT
CDR3 protein: CASISLVWDTDTQYF

V gene: TRBV5-8
clone size: NA
D gene: NA
J gene: TRBJ2-4
CDR3 DNA: TGTGCCAGCAGCTTTTACGAAATCGGCGACCAAAACATTCAGTACTTC
CDR3 protein: CASSFYEIGDQNIQYF

V gene: TRBV2
clone size: once
D gene: NA
J gene: TRBJ1-5
CDR3 DNA: TGTGCCAGCAGTGATAATGGGAGCAGGCAGCCCCAGCATTTT
CDR3 protein: CASSDNGSRQPQHF

V gene: TRBV10-2
clone size: NA
D gene: NA
J gene: TRBJ2-1
CDR3 DNA: TGCGCCAGCAGTGACCCCCTAGGGGTCTTTGAGCAGTTCTTC
CDR3 protein: CASSDPLGVFEQFF

V gene: TRBV19
clone size: once
D gene: TRBD1
J gene: TRBJ1-3
CDR3 DNA: TGTGCCAGTAGTATAGACGCCGGGACAGGGGGATTTGGAAACACCATATATTTT
CDR3 protein: CASSIDAGTGGFGNTIYF

V gene: TRBV5-1
clone size: NA
D gene: TRBD1
J gene: TRBJ2-7
CDR3 DNA: TGCGCCAGCAGCTTAGGACAGGGGCGCTCCTACGAGCAGTACTTC
CDR3 protein: CASSLGQGRSYEQYF

V gene: TRBV5-1
clone size: NA
D gene: NA
J gene: TRBJ1-1
CDR3 DNA: TGCGCCAGCAGCCTTCCCGTGACAGACTTGAACACTGAAGCTTTCTTT
CDR3 protein: CASSLPVTDLNTEAFF

V gene: TRBV7-2
clone size: NA
D gene: TRBD2
J gene: TRBJ2-1
CDR3 DNA: TGTGCCAGCAGCTCGGAAGGGCTAGCGGTTGAGCAGTTCTTC
CDR3 protein: CASSSEGLAVEQFF

V gene: TRBV6-6
clone size: NA
D gene: NA
J gene: TRBJ2-1
CDR3 DNA: TGTGCCAGCAGCACCGGGGCTAGAGTAAGCAATGAGCAGTTCTTC
CDR3 protein: CASSTGARVSNEQFF

V gene: TRBV9
clone size: NA
D gene: TRBD2
J gene: TRBJ2-3
CDR3 DNA: TGTGCCAGCAACCGCGGGGGGGTAGCAGATACGCAGTATTTT
CDR3 protein: CASNRGGVADTQYF

V gene: TRBV19
clone size: NA
D gene: NA
J gene: TRBJ2-3
CDR3 DNA: TGTGCCAGTAGTATTAGGCAGGGTAGCACAGATACGCAGTATTTT
CDR3 protein: CASSIRQGSTDTQYF

V gene: TRBV7-8
clone size: NA
D gene: NA
J gene: TRBJ2-5
CDR3 DNA: TGTGCCAGCAGCTTAGAGGGGGCGGGGGAAGAGAGCCAGTACTTC
CDR3 protein: CASSLEGAGEESQYF

V gene: TRBV6-5
clone size: NA
D gene: NA
J gene: TRBJ1-2
CDR3 DNA: TGTGCCAGCAGTTACTCGGCGAAGGGCGGGCGGACTTACACCTTC
CDR3 protein: CASSYSAKGGRTYTF

V gene: TRBV13
clone size: NA
D gene: NA
J gene: TRBJ1-1
CDR3 DNA: TGTGCAGCGGTCAACAGCGTGAACACTGAAGCTTTCTTT
CDR3 protein: CAAVNSVNTEAFF

V gene: TRBV27
clone size: NA
D gene: NA
J gene: TRBJ2-5
CDR3 DNA: TGTGCCAGCAATGGGGGGGGCGGACTCAGAGAGACCCAGTACTTC
CDR3 protein: CASNGGGGLRETQYF

V gene: TRBV28
clone size: few
D gene: NA
J gene: TRBJ2-7
CDR3 DNA: TGTGCCAGCAGTTTACGGGAGAGGGAGCAGTACTTC
CDR3 protein: CASSLREREQYF

V gene: TRBV7-2
clone size: NA
D gene: NA
J gene: TRBJ2-5
CDR3 DNA: TGTGCCAGCAGCTTACGCCGCTCCAAAGAGACCCAGTACTTC
CDR3 protein: CASSLRRSKETQYF

V gene: TRBV25-1
clone size: NA
D gene: TRBD2
J gene: TRBJ2-2
CDR3 DNA: TGTGCCAGCAGTGAATACCCAAGACTAGCGGGGACCACCGGGGAGCTGTTTTTT
CDR3 protein: CASSEYPRLAGTTGELFF

V gene: TRBV11-3
clone size: few
D gene: NA
J gene: TRBJ2-1
CDR3 DNA: TGTGCCAGCAGCTTAGCCGGGGGCGGGGAGCAGTTCTTC
CDR3 protein: CASSLAGGGEQFF

V gene: TRBV7-9
clone size: few
D gene: TRBD1
J gene: TRBJ2-7
CDR3 DNA: TGTGCCAGCAGCTTTGGGACAGGTGCTAGCTCCTACGAGCAGTACTTC
CDR3 protein: CASSFGTGASSYEQYF

V gene: TRBV25-1
clone size: NA
D gene: NA
J gene: TRBJ2-6
CDR3 DNA: TGTGCCAGCAGTGCTGGGTCTGGGGCCAACGTCCTGACTTTC
CDR3 protein: CASSAGSGANVLTF